This TCR beta chain was captured in a study of T cells after yellow fever vaccination. Germline-derived CDR1 and CDR2 are DFQATT and SNEGSKA (reference sequence). V shed 1 base and J shed 5 bases, with 14 bases lying between them. There are 15 residues in the CDR3. The 5'RACE template-switching step produced TCR cDNA and added a universal primer site and UMIs. Each CDR3 protein gets one entry after TCRdb re-called the 5' RACE reads with MiXCR. The sample has 250,000 or so distinct CDR3 sequences, approximately 6.7% seen once; the top ten hold about 1%. The sequence derives from a man under 40 who received the YFV17D yellow fever vaccine. This chain connects TRBV20-1 to TRBJ2-2, with TRBD1 as a possible D gene (6 bases). Sequenced material: CD4+ T cells sorted from PBMCs, taken on the day of the yellow fever booster vaccination. DNA for the CDR3: TGCAGTGCTAGAGGCCAATGGGGGCAAACCGGGGAGCTGTTTTTT. Amino acid sequence: CSARGQWGQTGELFF.